Below, one T cell receptor (beta chain) is given with its context. Its antigen is still unknown. Germline values: CDR1 SGHVS, CDR2 FQNEAQ. J lost 6 bases, V lost 5 bases, and 8 bases had no gene match. The CDR3 length is 15 residues. The data originate from a study of cytomegalovirus exposure and HLA in healthy donors. Across the whole study: The study's early data release held some 85 million unique TCRs from HLA-typed donors.

The PCR ran on 60 Vbeta and 13 Jbeta primers. The protocol was immunoSEQ multiplex PCR, while the TCRdb copy is restricted to in-frame clones and leaves out a portion. The sample lists about 150,000 clones, 75% to 85% seen once, with 5.6% in the top ten. Notes on the study in general: Presence/absence analyses assumed roughly uniform sequencing depth across donors.

Sequencing was performed on PBMCs. The source of this sequence is a woman in her forties in good health and CMV-seropositive. V usage is TRBV7-8 and J usage is TRBJ2-1, with 9 bases that match TRBD2. This CDR3 is CASSPREGRFNEQFF. Written as DNA, the CDR3 is TGTGCCAGCAGCCCGCGGGAGGGCCGGTTCAATGAGCAGTTCTTC.